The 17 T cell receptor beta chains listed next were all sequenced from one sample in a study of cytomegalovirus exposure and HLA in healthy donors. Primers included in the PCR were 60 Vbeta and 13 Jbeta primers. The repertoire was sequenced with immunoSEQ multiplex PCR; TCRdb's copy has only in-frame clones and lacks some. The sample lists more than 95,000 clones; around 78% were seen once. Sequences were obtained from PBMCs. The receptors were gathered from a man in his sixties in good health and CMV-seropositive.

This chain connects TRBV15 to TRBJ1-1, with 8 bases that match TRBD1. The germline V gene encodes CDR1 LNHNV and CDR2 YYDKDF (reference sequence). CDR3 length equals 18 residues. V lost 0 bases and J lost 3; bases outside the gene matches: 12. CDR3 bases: TGTGCCACCAGCAGAGATCGTTTTGGACAGGGTCGCTACACTGAAGCTTTCTTT. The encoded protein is CATSRDRFGQGRYTEAFF.

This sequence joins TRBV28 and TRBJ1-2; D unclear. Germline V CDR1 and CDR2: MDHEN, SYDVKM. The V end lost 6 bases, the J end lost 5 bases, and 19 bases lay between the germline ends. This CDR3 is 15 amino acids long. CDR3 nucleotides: TGTGCCAGCAGCCGCCCCGGGGATTATCGGTATGGCTACACCTTC. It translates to CASSRPGDYRYGYTF.

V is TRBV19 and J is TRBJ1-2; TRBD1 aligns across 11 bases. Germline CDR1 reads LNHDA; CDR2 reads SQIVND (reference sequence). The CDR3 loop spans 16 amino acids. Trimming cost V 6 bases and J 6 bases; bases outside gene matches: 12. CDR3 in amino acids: CASRRTGGYGIDGYTF. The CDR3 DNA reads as TGTGCCAGTAGAAGGACAGGGGGCTATGGAATTGATGGCTACACCTTC.

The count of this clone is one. CDR3 nucleotides: TGCGCCAGCAGCGTTGGACAGGGTCTCTCCTACGAGCAGTACTTC. It is translated as CASSVGQGLSYEQYF. The genes are TRBV5-1 and TRBJ2-7, with 8 bases lining up with TRBD1. V was pared by 4 bases and J by 0 bases, with 6 bases of the junction left unmatched. This CDR3 comprises 15 residues. From germline, CDR1 is SGHRS and CDR2 YFSETQ.

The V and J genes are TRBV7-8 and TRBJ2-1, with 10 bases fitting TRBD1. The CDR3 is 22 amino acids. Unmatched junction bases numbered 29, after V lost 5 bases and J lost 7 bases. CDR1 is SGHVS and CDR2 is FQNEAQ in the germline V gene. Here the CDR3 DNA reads TGTGCCAGCAGCGACCAATTACGCCGGGACAGGGGAAGGTTATGGAGTAGGAATGAGCAGTTCTTC. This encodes CASSDQLRRDRGRLWSRNEQFF.

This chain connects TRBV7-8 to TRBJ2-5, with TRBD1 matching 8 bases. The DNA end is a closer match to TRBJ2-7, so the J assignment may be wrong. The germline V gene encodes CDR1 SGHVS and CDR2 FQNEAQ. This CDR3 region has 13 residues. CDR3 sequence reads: CASSQSTGGEQYF. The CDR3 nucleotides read TGTGCCAGCAGTCAATCTACAGGGGGCGAGCAGTACTTC.

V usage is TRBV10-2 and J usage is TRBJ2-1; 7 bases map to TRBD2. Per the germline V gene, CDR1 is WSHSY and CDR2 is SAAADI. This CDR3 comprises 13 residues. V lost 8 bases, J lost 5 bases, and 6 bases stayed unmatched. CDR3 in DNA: TGCGCCAGCGGGCTAGCGGCAAACAATGAGCAGTTCTTC. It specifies CASGLAANNEQFF.

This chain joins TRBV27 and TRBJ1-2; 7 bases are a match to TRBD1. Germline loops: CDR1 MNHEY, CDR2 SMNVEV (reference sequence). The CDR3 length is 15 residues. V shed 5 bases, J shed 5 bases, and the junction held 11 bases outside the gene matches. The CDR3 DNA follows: TGTGCCAGCAGTGTCCACAGGGGTACGGGGTATGGCTACACCTTC. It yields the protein CASSVHRGTGYGYTF.

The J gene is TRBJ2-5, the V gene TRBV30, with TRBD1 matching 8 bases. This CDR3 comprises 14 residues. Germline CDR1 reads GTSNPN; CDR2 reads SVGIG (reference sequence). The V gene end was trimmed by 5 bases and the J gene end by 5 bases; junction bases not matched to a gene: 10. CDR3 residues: CAWGQGGEWETQYF. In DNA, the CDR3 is TGTGCCTGGGGACAGGGTGGAGAATGGGAGACCCAGTACTTC.

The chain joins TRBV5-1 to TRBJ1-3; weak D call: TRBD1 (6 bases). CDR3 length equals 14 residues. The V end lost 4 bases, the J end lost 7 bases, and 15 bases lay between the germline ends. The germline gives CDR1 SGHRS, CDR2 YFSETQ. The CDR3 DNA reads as TGCGCCAGCAGCCTAAATACAGGGAGTAACACCATATATTTT. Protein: CASSLNTGSNTIYF.

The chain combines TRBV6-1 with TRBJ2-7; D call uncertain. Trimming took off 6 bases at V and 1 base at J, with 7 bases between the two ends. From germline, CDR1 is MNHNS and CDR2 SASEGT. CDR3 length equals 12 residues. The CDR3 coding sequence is TGTGCCAGCAGCTCTGTTTCCTACGAGCAGTACTTC. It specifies CASSSVSYEQYF.

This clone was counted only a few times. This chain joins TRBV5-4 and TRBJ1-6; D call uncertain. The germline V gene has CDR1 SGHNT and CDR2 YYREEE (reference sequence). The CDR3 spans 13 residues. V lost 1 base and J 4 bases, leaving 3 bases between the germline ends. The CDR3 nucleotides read TGTGCCAGCAGCTTGCTTTATAATTCACCCCTCCACTTT. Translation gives CASSLLYNSPLHF.

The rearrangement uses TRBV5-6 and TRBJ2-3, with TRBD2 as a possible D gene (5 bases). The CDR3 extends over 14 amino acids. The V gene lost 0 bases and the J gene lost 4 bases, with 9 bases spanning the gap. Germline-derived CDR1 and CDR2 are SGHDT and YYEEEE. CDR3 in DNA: TGTGCCAGCAGCTTGGCCTACGGGGCAGATACGCAGTATTTT. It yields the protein CASSLAYGADTQYF.

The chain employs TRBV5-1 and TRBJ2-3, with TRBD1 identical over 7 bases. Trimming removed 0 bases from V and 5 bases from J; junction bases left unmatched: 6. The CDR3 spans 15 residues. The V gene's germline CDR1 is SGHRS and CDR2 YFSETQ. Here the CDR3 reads CASSLEAGGLDTQYF. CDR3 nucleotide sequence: TGCGCCAGCAGCTTGGAGGCAGGGGGATTAGATACGCAGTATTTT.

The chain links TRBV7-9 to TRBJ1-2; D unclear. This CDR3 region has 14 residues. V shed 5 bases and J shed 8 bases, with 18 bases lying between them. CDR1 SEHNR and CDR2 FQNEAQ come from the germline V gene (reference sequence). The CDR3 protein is CASSRRLLSTGYTF. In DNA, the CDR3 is TGTGCCAGCAGCCGCAGGCTTTTATCCACCGGCTACACCTTC.

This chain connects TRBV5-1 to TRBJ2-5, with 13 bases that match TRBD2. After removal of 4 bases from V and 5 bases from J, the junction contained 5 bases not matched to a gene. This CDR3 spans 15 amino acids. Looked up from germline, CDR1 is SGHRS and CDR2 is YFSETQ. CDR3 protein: CASSTGTSGEETQYF. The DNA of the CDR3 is TGCGCCAGCAGCACCGGGACTAGCGGGGAGGAGACCCAGTACTTC.

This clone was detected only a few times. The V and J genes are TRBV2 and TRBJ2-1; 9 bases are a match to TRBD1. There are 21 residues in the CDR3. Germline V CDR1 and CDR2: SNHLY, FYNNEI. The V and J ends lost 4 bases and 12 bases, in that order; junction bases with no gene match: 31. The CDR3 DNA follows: TGTGCCAGCAGTGGGACAGGGGACTACCCAGCTCCTACAATGGGTTTAAGGTGGCAGTTCTTC. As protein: CASSGTGDYPAPTMGLRWQFF.